The present T cell receptor (beta chain) was sequenced within a study of blood T cell repertoires in COVID-19. Background on the study: Acute-phase and convalescent COVID-19 samples originated in the United States, Italy and Spain. In each case, the material was cDNA or gDNA derived from T cells, B-cell-depleted T cells, or PBMCs.

Germline V gives CDR1 SGHVS, CDR2 FQNEAQ. The CDR3 has 17 residues. V trimming: 7 bases; J trimming: 0 bases; junction bases outside the gene matches: 11. How the authors handled the data: The assay estimated nucleated cells by amplifying reference gene primers. Data came from immunoSEQ multiplex PCR; TCRdb stores just in-frame clones and leaves some out. The DNA was the basis for D and trimming; V, J and clone size are from that table. Among 75,000 to 95,000 clones, around 80% were seen once, and the ten largest hold 20% to 30%. The sequenced sample was peripheral blood. This clonotype was obtained from a man between 60 and 75 years old with acute or convalescent COVID-19. The genes are TRBV7-8 and TRBJ2-3; 9 bases align to TRBD2. The CDR3 region has the DNA TGTGCCAGCACCCCGGGAAGCGGGGGGCCTAGCACAGATACGCAGTATTTT. Amino acid sequence: CASTPGSGGPSTDTQYF.